This TCR beta chain was recovered during a study of blood T cells in healthy people across ages (dated by TCRdb to about 2015). For the wider study: Template switching captured roughly one uniquely barcoded TCR beta cDNA molecule per two T cells in model experiments. Using deep sequencing normalized with unique cDNA molecular identifiers, the study measured how TCR beta repertoire diversity changes with age. Two additional independent replicas of 1 million unique cDNA reads from the same blood draw were analyzed for two donors (one aged 18 to 30 and one aged 80 or older). The donors were split into four age groups: young (average around 15 years), middle-aged (39), aged (roughly 60) and long-lived (under 90).

In the case of this clonotype: This receptor's antigen is unknown. There are no base qualities to consult, and no much larger clone falls within one base.

What the authors observed across the whole study: Because donor CMV infection status was unknown, age-related changes in expanded clonotypes were potentially confounded. Compared with the aged group, the long-lived group had more naive CD4+ T cells, fewer expanded clones and increased TCR diversity, a pattern suggesting age selection. Observed TCR beta diversity per million T cells fell roughly linearly with age, and a significant reduction was already apparent by age roughly 40. Estimates of total diversity from one million sequenced T cells were regarded as lower bounds and underestimates. There was a strong correlation between observed TCR beta diversity and the percentage of naive T cells measured by flow cytometry. Since profiling was done on bulk unsorted PBMCs, naive and antigen-experienced compartments could not be conclusively compared.

Preparation of the library involved 5' RACE. The sequencer was an Illumina HiSeq 2500. A second roughly 6 to 12 cycle PCR used a sample-barcoded 5' primer and a J-beta primer mix. A template-switch 5' adaptor carrying 12 random nucleotides introduced a unique molecular identifier onto each TCR beta cDNA molecule. At least 2.5 million CDR3-containing paired-end reads were obtained from each sample. All of the RNA was converted into first-strand cDNA using the Mint cDNA synthesis kit, with a TRBC-specific oligonucleotide serving as the primer. All cDNA was treated with uracil-DNA glycosylase and then went through a first 18-cycle PCR with the universal primers M1SS and BC2_uni_R. The authors processed their data as follows. For normalization, 1 million high-quality reads were randomly selected from each sample, with every read carrying a distinct molecular identifier. Reads sharing molecular identifiers were discarded rather than binned into consensus sequences. CDR3 identification, clonotype clustering and error correction used MiTCR with a Q25 quality threshold and the strictest error-elimination algorithm. Lower-bound total TCR beta diversity was estimated with a nonparametric unseen species model using Euler transformation. TCRdb reprocessed the public reads (quality trimming at Q25 with fastp, clone calling with MiXCR) and kept in-frame beta chains. Identical CDR3 protein sequences are pooled into one entry, listed with their most common genes and DNA. The V and J calls shown here were made by TCRdb, not taken from the authors' results. This sample gives over 700,000 distinct CDR3 sequences in total; 20% to 25% of them show up just once. Together, the top ten hold 9.4% of the sample.

There are 13 amino acids in the CDR3, from cysteine to phenylalanine inclusive. Of the read, only the CDR3 DNA is kept; its 39 bases are in frame from base 1. CDR1 is given as ENHRY and CDR2 as SYGVKD, both from the germline V gene. Trimming takes 5 bases off V and 3 bases off J; junction bases not matched to a gene: 2. Systemically healthy Caucasian individuals from Russia, 39 in total and aged roughly 6 to 95 years, were included as donors. Each donor gave about 9.2 milliliters of peripheral blood, drawn into EDTA-treated Vacutainer tubes. Ficoll-Paque density-gradient centrifugation was used to isolate PBMCs, with at least 6.5 million per sample. Total RNA, at least 6 micrograms per sample, was extracted from PBMCs with Trizol reagent. For every donor, an aliquot of PBMCs went through flow cytometry to measure the percentages of naive CD45RAhigh/CD27high T cells. Another study also made use of these data, one on T cells of mothers and their children. The second source states: The donors were nine systemically healthy Caucasian individuals, made up of three mothers and their six children. cDNA synthesis consumed the entire amount of extracted RNA, loaded at about 1.5 ug RNA in each 15 ul reaction. In the second PCR, the M1S primer introduced both the sample barcodes and 2-4 random nucleotides. Over 8 million TCR beta CDR3 reads were obtained for each mother, and some 3 million reads were obtained for each child. Thymic selection similarly shapes TCR recombination output in related and unrelated pairs, with minor effect from inherited differences. Related mother-child pairs always showed normalized repertoire overlap that was slightly higher than in unrelated mother-child pairs, though the difference was never significant. No persistent microchimeric T cell clones were found, with a detection sensitivity of 75 to 100 clones per million clonotypes. In the study, deep NGS was used to compare the TCR beta repertoires of mothers and children, and features distinguishing related mother-child pairs from unrelated individuals were sought. Mothers averaged about 40 +/- 4 years of age and children averaged about 10 +/- 4 years. After adapters were ligated using NEBNext reagents, the libraries underwent 100+100 nt paired-end sequencing on an Illumina HiSeq 2000. Mother and child libraries were prepared a month apart and sequenced in separate runs to prevent cross-contamination. Between roughly 450,000 and 2,000,000 distinct TCR beta clonotypes were identified per donor. Naive TCR beta clonotypes were estimated from low-frequency clonotypes matched to each donor's FACS-determined naive share, without sorting.

The sequence derives from a boy younger than 18 in good health. The chain joins TRBV10-3 to TRBJ2-3; 7 of the junction bases match TRBD1. Sequenced material: blood. The DNA reads as follows: TGTGCCATCAGTATACAGGGGACAGATACGCAGTATTTT. Protein translation: CAISIQGTDTQYF.